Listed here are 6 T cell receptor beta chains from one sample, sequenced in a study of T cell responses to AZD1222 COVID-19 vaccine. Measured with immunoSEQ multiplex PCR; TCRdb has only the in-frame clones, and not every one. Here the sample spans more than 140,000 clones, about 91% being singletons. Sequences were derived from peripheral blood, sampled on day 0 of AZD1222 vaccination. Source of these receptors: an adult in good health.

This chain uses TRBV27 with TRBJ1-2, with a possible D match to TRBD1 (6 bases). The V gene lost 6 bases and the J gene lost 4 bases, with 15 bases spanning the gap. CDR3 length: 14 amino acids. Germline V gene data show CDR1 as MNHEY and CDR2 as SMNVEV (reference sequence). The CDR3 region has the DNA TGTGCCAGCAGGCCCTTCGACAGGCGCTATGGCTACACCTTC. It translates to CASRPFDRRYGYTF.

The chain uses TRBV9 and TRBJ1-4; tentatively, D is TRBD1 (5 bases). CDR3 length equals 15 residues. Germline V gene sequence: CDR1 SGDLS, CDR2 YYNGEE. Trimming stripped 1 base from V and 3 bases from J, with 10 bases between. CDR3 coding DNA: TGTGCCAGCAGCGTACAAACAGGCGCTAATGAAAAACTGTTTTTT. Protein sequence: CASSVQTGANEKLFF.

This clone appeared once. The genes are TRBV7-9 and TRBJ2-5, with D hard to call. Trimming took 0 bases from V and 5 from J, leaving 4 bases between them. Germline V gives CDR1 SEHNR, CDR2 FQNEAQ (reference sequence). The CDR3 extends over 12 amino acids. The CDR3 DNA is TGTGCCAGCAGCTTAGCGAGTGAGACCCAGTACTTC. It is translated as CASSLASETQYF.

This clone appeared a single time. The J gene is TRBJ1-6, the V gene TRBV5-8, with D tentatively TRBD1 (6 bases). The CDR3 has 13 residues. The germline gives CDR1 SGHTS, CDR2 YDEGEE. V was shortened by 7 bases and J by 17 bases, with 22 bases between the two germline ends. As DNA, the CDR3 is TGTGCCAGCGGGGGGCAGGTCGACTTTTGGTTCCACTTT. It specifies CASGGQVDFWFHF.

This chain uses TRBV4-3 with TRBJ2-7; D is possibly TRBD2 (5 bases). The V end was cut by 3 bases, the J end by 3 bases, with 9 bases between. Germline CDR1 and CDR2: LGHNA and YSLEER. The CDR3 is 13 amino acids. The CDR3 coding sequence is TGCGCCAGCAGCCAGGCCCGGGGCTACGAGCAGTACTTC. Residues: CASSQARGYEQYF.

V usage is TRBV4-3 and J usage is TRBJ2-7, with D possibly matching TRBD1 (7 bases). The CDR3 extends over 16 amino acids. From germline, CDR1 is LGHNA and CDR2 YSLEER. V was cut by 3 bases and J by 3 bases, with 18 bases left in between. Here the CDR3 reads CASSQGRGRILYEQYF. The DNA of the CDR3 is TGCGCCAGCAGCCAGGGCAGGGGGAGGATCCTCTACGAGCAGTACTTC.